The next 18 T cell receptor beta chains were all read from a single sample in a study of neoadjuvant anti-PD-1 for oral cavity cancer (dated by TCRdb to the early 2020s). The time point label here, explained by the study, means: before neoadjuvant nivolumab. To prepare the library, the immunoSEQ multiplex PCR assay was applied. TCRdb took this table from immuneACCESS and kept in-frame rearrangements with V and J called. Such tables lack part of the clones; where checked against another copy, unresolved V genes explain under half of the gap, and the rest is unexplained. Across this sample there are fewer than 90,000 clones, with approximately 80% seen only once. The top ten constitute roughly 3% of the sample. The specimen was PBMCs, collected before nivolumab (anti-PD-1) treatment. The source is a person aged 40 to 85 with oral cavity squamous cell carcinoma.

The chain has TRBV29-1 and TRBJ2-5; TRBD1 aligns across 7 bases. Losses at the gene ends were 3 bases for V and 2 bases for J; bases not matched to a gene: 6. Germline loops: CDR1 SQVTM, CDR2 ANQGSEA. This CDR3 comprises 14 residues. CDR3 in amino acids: CSVDRDSPQETQYF. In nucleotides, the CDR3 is TGCAGCGTTGACCGGGACAGTCCACAAGAGACCCAGTACTTC.

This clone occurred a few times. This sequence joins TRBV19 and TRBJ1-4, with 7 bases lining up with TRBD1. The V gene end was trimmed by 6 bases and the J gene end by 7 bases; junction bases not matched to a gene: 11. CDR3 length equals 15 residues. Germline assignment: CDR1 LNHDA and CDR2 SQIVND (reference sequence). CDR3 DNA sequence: TGTGCCAGTAGGCCTAGGGGGCGCGAAGGTGAAAAACTGTTTTTT. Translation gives CASRPRGREGEKLFF.

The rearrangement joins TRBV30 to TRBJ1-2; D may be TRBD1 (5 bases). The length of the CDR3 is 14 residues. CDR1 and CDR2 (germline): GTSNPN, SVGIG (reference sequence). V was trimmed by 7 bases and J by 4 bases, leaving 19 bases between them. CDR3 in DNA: TGTGCCTCCCTATGGGGCCAACCCACCTATGGCTACACCTTC. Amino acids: CASLWGQPTYGYTF.

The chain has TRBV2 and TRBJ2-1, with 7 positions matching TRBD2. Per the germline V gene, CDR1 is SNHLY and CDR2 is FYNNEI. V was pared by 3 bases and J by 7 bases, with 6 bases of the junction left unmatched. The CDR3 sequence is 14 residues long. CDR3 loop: CASSDLAEGNEQFF. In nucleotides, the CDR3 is TGTGCCAGCAGTGACCTAGCGGAAGGGAATGAGCAGTTCTTC.

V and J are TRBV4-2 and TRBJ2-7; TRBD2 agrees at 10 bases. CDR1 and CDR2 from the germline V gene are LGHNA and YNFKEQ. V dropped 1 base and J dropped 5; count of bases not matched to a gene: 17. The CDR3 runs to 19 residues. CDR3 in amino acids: CASSQAWVSGRSDVNEQYF. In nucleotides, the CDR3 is TGTGCCAGCAGCCAAGCTTGGGTTAGCGGGAGGTCGGACGTGAACGAGCAGTACTTC.

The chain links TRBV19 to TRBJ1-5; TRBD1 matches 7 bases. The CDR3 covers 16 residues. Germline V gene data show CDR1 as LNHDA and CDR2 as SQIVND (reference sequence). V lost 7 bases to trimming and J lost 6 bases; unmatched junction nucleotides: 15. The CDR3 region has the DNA TGTGCCAGTAAGCCGGGAGGGGAACAGGGGCTTCAGCCCCAGCATTTT. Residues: CASKPGGEQGLQPQHF.

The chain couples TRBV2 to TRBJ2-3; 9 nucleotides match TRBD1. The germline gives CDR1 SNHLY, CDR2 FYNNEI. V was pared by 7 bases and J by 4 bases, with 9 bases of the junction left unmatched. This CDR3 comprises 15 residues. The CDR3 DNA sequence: TGTGCCAGCAACCCAACAGGGGGCAGGGCAGATACGCAGTATTTT. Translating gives CASNPTGGRADTQYF. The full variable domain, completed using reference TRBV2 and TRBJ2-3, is EPEVTQTPSHQVTQMGQEVILRCVPISNHLYFYWYRQILGQKVEFLVSFYNNEISEKSEIFDDQFSVERPDGSNFTLKIRSTKLEDSAMYFCASNPTGGRADTQYFGPGTRLTVL.

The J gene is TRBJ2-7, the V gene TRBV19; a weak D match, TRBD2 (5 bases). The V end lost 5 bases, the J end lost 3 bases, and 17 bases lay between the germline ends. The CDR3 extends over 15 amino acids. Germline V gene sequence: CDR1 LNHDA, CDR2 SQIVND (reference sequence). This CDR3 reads CASSFTGKGFYEQYF. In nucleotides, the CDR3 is TGTGCCAGTAGTTTTACCGGGAAAGGCTTCTACGAGCAGTACTTC.

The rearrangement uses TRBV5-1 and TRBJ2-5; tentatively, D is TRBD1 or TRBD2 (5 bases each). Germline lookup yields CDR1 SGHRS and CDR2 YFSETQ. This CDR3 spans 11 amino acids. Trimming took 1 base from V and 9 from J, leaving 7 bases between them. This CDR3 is CASSLQGAQYF. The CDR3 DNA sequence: TGCGCCAGCAGCTTGCAGGGAGCCCAGTACTTC.

The CDR3 is CASTEDTSYEQYF. The CDR3 bases are TGTGCCAGCACGGAAGACACGAGCTACGAGCAGTACTTC. J is TRBJ2-7 and V is TRBV5-4, with unresolved D. V lost 6 bases and J lost 3, with 13 bases in between. The CDR3 runs to 13 residues. Germline CDR1 SGHNT, CDR2 YYREEE (reference sequence).

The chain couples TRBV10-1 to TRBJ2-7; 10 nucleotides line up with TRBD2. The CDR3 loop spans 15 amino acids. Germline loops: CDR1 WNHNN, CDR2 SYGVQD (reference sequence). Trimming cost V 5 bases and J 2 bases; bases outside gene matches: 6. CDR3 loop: CASSPQTSGPYEQYF. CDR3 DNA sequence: TGCGCCAGCAGTCCTCAGACTAGCGGGCCCTACGAGCAGTACTTC.

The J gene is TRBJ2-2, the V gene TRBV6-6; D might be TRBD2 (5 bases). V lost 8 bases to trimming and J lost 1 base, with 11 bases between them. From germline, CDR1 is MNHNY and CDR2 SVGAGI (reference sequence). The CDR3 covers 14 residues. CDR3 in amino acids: CASARELNTGELFF. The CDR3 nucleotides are TGTGCCAGCGCGAGGGAGTTGAACACCGGGGAGCTGTTTTTT.

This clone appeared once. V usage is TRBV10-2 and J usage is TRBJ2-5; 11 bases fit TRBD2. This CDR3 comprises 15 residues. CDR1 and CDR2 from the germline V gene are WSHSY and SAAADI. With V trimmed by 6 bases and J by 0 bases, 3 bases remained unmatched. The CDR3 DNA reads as TGCGCCAGCAGGGCTAGCGGGGGGTACCAAGAGACCCAGTACTTC. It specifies CASRASGGYQETQYF.

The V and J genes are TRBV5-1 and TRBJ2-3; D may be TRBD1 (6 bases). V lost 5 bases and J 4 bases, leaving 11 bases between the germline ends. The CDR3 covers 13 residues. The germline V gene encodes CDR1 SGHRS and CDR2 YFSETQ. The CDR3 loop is CASRRQVPDTQYF. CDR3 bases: TGCGCCAGCAGGAGACAGGTCCCAGATACGCAGTATTTT.

CDR3 residues: CASSLQHREKLFF. The CDR3 bases are TGTGCCAGCAGTCTACAGCACAGAGAAAAACTGTTTTTT. The chain combines TRBV6-5 with TRBJ1-4; unclear D gene. Trimming left V 5 bases short and J 8 bases short, with 12 bases between. The CDR3 totals 13 residues. Germline loops: CDR1 MNHEY, CDR2 SVGAGI.

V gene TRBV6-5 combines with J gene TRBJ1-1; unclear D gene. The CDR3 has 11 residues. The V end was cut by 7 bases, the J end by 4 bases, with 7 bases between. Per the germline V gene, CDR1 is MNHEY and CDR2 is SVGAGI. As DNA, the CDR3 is TGTGCCAGCAACCGGGGCACTGAAGCTTTCTTT. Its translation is CASNRGTEAFF.

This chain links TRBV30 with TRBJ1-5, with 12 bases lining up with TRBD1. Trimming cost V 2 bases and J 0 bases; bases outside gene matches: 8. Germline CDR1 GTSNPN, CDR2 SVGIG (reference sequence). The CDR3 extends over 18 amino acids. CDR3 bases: TGTGCCTGGAGTCAGGGGACAGGGGGCACCTTTAGCAATCAGCCCCAGCATTTT. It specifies CAWSQGTGGTFSNQPQHF. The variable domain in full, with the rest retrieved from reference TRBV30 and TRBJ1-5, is SQTIHQWPATLVQPVGSPLSLECTVEGTSNPNLYWYRQAAGRGLQLLFYSVGIGQISSEVPQNLSASRPQDRQFILSSKKLLLSDSGFYLCAWSQGTGGTFSNQPQHFGDGTRLSIL.

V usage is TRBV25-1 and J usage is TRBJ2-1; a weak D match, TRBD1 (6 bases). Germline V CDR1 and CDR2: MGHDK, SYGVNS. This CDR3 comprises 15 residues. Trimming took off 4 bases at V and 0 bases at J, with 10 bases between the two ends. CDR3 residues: CASSVHRVSYNEQFF. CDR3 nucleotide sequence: TGTGCCAGCAGTGTTCACAGGGTCTCCTACAATGAGCAGTTCTTC.